This is a list of T cell receptor beta chains from one sample in a study of cytomegalovirus exposure and HLA in healthy donors. TCRdb's table, derived via immunoSEQ multiplex PCR, lists solely in-frame clones and lacks some. The sample holds a few hundred thousand clones; 75% to 90% are singletons and the top ten take around 1%. The sample comprised PBMCs. These receptors came from a woman aged 18-29 years in good health and CMV-seronegative. CDR3s include the opening cysteine and the closing phenylalanine or tryptophan. The D gene is left open where the match is weak. Only part of the rows carry a size: once, few, many, or a class if the clone is expanded.

v_call	d_call	clone_size	j_call	cdr3_nt	cdr3_aa
TRBV15	TRBD1	NA	TRBJ1-5	TGTGCCACCAGCAGAGGCCTCTGGGACAGGGGGAGGGCTGATAGCAATCAGCCCCAGCATTTT	CATSRGLWDRGRADSNQPQHF
TRBV10-1	NA	NA	TRBJ2-3	TGCGCCAGCAGTGTCTTAGCCCAAGGAACAGATACGCAGTATTTT	CASSVLAQGTDTQYF
TRBV10-3	NA	NA	TRBJ2-7	TGTGCCATCAGCGTCACGGAGGGGCTCTACGAGCAGTACTTC	CAISVTEGLYEQYF
TRBV14	TRBD2	NA	TRBJ2-2	TGTGCCAGCAGCCCATCCTGGGCTAGCGGGAGGTCCGGGGAGCTGTTTTTT	CASSPSWASGRSGELFF
TRBV2	NA	NA	TRBJ1-2	TGTGCCAGCAGTGAATTGGTCCGGGGTAGGCCCACCTTC	CASSELVRGRPTF
TRBV6-5	TRBD1	once	TRBJ1-5	TGTGCCAGCAGTACCGGGACAGGGTTATGGTCCCAGCATTTT	CASSTGTGLWSQHF
TRBV7-2	NA	NA	TRBJ2-3	TGTGCCAGCAGCTATAGTTCAGATACGCAGTATTTT	CASSYSSDTQYF
TRBV4-3	TRBD1	NA	TRBJ2-3	TGCGCCAGCAGCACCCGGGACAGGTACGGGGATACGCAGTATTTT	CASSTRDRYGDTQYF
TRBV7-8	NA	NA	TRBJ1-1	TGTGCCAGCAGCTTAGGCCCCCGGGGGAACACTGAAGCTTTCTTT	CASSLGPRGNTEAFF
TRBV4-2	NA	NA	TRBJ1-1	TGTGCCAGCAGCCAACCAAGGTCGGGGTCCAACACTGAAGCTTTCTTT	CASSQPRSGSNTEAFF
TRBV5-1	NA	NA	TRBJ1-3	TGCGCCAGCAGCTTGGGGATGGACACCTACAACGCGGGAAACACCATATATTTT	CASSLGMDTYNAGNTIYF
TRBV27	TRBD1	NA	TRBJ2-5	TGTGCCAGCAGTCGATACAGGGGGCCGGGGCAAGAGACCCAGTACTTC	CASSRYRGPGQETQYF
TRBV5-4	TRBD1	NA	TRBJ2-5	TGTGCCAGCAGCTCTCCGGGACAGGCGCAAGAGACCCAGTACTTC	CASSSPGQAQETQYF